This T cell receptor (beta chain) was captured in a study of blood T cell repertoires in COVID-19. The assay was immunoSEQ multiplex PCR, and TCRdb's table has in-frame clones only and misses some. Among about 260,000 clones, roughly 86% were seen once, and the ten largest hold about 11%. Specimen: peripheral blood. This TCR came from a woman aged 25 to 39 with COVID-19, enrolled during active disease.

The CDR3 DNA is TGTGCCAGCAGTCGAGCTGACACCTACTATGGCTACACCTTC. This encodes CASSRADTYYGYTF. The chain combines TRBV6-5 with TRBJ1-2; D is ambiguous. Per germline, CDR1 MNHEY and CDR2 SVGAGI. The CDR3 consists of 14 residues. The ends were cut back, 5 bases at V and 3 bases at J, with 13 bases in the middle.